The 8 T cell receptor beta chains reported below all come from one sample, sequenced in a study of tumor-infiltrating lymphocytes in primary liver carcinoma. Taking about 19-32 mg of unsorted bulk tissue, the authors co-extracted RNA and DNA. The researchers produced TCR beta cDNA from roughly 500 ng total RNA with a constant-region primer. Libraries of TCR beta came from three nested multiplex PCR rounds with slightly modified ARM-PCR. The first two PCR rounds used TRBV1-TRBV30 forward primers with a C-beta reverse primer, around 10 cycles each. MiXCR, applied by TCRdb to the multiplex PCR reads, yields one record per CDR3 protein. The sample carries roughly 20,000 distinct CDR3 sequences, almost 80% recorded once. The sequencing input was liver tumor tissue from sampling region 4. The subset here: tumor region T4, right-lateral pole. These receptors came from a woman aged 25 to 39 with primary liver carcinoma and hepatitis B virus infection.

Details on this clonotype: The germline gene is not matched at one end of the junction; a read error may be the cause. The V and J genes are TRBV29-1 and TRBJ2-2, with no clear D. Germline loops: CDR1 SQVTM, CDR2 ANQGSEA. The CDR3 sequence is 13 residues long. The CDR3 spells CNVWRRDTVELSF. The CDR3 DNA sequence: TGCAACGTTTGGAGACGAGACACCGTGGAGCTGTCTTTT.

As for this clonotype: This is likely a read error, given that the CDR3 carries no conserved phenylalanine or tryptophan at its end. The CDR3 coding sequence is TGTGCCAGTAGTTCGACCCTACTAGTTGTTGAGCAGTTCCCC. Translated: CASSSTLLVVEQFP. The chain recombines TRBV12-3 or TRBV12-4 with TRBJ2-1, with TRBD2 as a possible D gene (5 bases). CDR3 length: 14 residues.

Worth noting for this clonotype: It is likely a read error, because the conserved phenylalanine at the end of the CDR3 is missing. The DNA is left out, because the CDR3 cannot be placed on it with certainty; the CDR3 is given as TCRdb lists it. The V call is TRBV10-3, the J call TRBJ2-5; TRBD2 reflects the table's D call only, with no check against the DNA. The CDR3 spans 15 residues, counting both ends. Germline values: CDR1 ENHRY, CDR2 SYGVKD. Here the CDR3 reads CAISESATRQETQLI.

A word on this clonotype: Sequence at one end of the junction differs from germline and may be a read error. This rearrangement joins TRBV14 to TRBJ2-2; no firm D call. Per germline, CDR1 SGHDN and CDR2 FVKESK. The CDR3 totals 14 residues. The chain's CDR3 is CTSSPGRNTRELFF. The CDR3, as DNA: TGTACCAGTAGCCCAGGACGGAACACCCGGGAGCTGTTTTTT.

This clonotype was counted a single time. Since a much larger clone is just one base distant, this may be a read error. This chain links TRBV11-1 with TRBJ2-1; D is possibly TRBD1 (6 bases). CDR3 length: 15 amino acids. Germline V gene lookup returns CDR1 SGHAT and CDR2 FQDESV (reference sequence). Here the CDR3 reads CASSRRQASCNEQFF. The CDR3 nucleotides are TGTGCCAGCAGCCGGAGACAGGCCTCCTGCAATGAGCAGTTCTTC.

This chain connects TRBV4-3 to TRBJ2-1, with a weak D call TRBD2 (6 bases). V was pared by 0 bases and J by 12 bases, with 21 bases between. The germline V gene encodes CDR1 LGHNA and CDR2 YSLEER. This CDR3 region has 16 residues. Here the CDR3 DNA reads TGCGCCAGCAGCCAAGATGCGGGAAGCTCCCACTATGGGCAGTTCTTC. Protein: CASSQDAGSSHYGQFF.

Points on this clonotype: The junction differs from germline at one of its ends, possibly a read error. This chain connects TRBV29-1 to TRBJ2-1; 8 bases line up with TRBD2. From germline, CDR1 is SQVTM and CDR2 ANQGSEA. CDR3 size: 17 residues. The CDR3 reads CSVEGSRSGSASDEQFF. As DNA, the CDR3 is TGCAGTGTTGAAGGGTCGCGGAGCGGGAGTGCCAGCGACGAGCAGTTCTTC.

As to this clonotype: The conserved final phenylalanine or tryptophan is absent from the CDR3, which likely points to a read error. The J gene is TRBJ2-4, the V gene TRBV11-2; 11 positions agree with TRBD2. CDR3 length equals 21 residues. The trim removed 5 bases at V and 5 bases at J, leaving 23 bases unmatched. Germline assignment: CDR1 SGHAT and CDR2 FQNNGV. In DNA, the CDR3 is TGTGCCAGCAGCCATGCCGGGACATTTATCGGAACTAGCGGGAGTCAAAACATTCAGTACCTC. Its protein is CASSHAGTFIGTSGSQNIQYL.